This T cell receptor beta chain was identified in a study of response to subunit inactivated influenza vaccine (dated by TCRdb to 2016 to 2018). For the wider study: To follow how T cells responded to a trivalent subunit inactivated influenza vaccine, the researchers relied on deep quantitative profiling of the T cell receptor repertoire.

Study-wide conclusions, independent of this receptor: It was suggested by the authors that each seasonal influenza vaccination may recruit only a limited number of new T cells.

Library preparation employed RT-PCR. Sequencing used an Illumina HiSeq 2500. TCRdb reran the public reads through fastp at Q25 and MiXCR, keeping productive beta chains. Identical CDR3 proteins give one entry, which carries the most common genes and DNA. The sample table contains more than 500,000 distinct CDR3 sequences; only one count was recorded for approximately 11% of them. The top ten clonotypes cover 9.5% to 12% of the sample. This clonotype was seen repeatedly, ten times or more. Its cognate antigen has yet to be identified. It has no much larger one-base neighbor in the sample; base qualities were not kept. Its CDR3 holds 14 amino acids, cysteine through phenylalanine. The DNA shown is the 42-base CDR3, in frame from base 1. CDR1 and CDR2 are read off the germline V gene (reference sequence) as SEHNR and FQNEAQ. V sheds 3 bases and J sheds 0 bases, leaving 7 bases between their ends. The same sample was also used in a study of T cells expressing NK-cell markers. Reported in the second study: The TCR beta cDNA libraries were made using 5'RACE template switching, a step that added both a universal primer site and unique molecular identifiers. TCR beta-chain repertoires were profiled in sorted CD3+CD56+NKG2C+, CD3+CD56+NKG2C- and CD3+CD56-NKG2C+ T-cell subsets from about 8 donors. Seven of the eight sequenced donors were HCMV-seropositive and one was HCMV-seronegative. To restrict sorting to alphabetaTCR-expressing T cells, an anti-gammadeltaTCR antibody was added in several experiments. In several donors, the dominant CD3+CD56+NKG2C+ clonotypes ranked among the top 10 CD8+ clonotypes, making up roughly 1.0-7.0% of CD8+ T cells. Those dominant clonotypes were again the most abundant among CD3+CD56-NKG2C+ cells in a few donors, at about 25-65%. Whether the expanded NKG2C-expressing T cell clones were specific for HCMV antigens was left unclear. All eight donors whose samples were sequenced were randomly selected healthy volunteers, three of them men and five women. HCMV serostatus was determined by detecting HCMV-specific IgG in serum with a commercial ELISA kit. Peripheral blood mononuclear cells were isolated from blood by Ficoll density gradient centrifugation. For roughly six donors, bulk peripheral blood T-cell repertoires were also sequenced from unsorted PBMC. Priming for cDNA synthesis came from the TCR beta constant segment, and two successive PCR amplification steps followed. The libraries were sequenced on Illumina HiSeq 2000/2500, MiSeq or NextSeq, producing 2 x 150 bp reads. Reads were demultiplexed and grouped by UMI with MIGEC, and clonotypes were assembled and quantified with MiTCR. To exclude erroneous sequences, any TCR cDNA sequence not supported by at least two reads was discarded. The tcR package was used for downstream repertoire analysis, with clonotypes matched between fractions based on CDR3 nucleotide sequence plus V segment. VDJmatch was used to annotate antigen specificity against VDJdb, with one amino acid substitution in CDR3 permitted.

Source: PBMCs from blood, taken on the day of vaccination. The chain couples TRBV7-9 to TRBJ2-3, with no confidently assigned D gene. The origin of this receptor is a man over 45 who received an inactivated influenza vaccine. Donor details come from another sample of the same person, matched by shared clones. The DNA sequence reads TGTGCCAGCAGCTTCGGTCAGAGCACAGATACGCAGTATTTT. Its product reads: CASSFGQSTDTQYF.